These 2 T cell receptor beta chains came from one sample sequenced in a study of blood T cell repertoires in COVID-19 (dated by TCRdb to about 2020). The method behind the library was the immunoSEQ multiplex PCR assay. TCRdb obtained this table from immuneACCESS and retained in-frame rearrangements with V and J assigned. These tables miss some clones; where compared with another copy, unresolved V genes account for less than half of the shortfall, and the remainder is unexplained. The sample contains about 27,000 clones, around 90% of them found a single time. The ten biggest clones cover around 17% of the sample. Sequences were obtained from peripheral blood. These receptors originate from a human donor with active COVID-19. The donor label of this sample is uncertain.

The rearrangement uses TRBV15 and TRBJ2-3; weak D call: TRBD2 (6 bases). The germline CDR1 and CDR2 sequences are LNHNV and YYDKDF (reference sequence). This CDR3 spans 16 amino acids. V shed 5 bases and J shed 4 bases, with 19 bases lying between them. CDR3: CATSWRQLPSADTQYF. The CDR3 region has the DNA TGTGCCACCAGCTGGCGACAGCTACCTAGCGCAGATACGCAGTATTTT.

The chain carries TRBV7-8 and TRBJ2-1, with D tentatively TRBD1 (6 bases). CDR1 is SGHVS, CDR2 FQNEAQ, per germline. V shed 5 bases and J shed 6 bases, with 14 bases lying between them. This CDR3 has 14 residues. This CDR3 is CASSPQGRGNEQFF. The CDR3 bases are TGTGCCAGCAGCCCCCAGGGCAGGGGCAATGAGCAGTTCTTC. Filled out from reference TRBV7-8 and TRBJ2-1, the complete variable domain reads GAGVSQSPRYKVAKRGQDVALRCDPISGHVSLFWYQQALGQGPEFLTYFQNEAQLDKSGLPSDRFFAERPEGSVSTLKIQRTQQEDSAVYLCASSPQGRGNEQFFGPGTRLTVL.